The text below deals with one TCR beta chain. What it binds is unknown. This record belongs to a study of blood T cells in healthy people across ages. General study findings and limits: Fewer expanded clones and more diversity marked long-lived versus aged donors.

Using a J-beta primer mix together with a sample-barcoded 5' primer, a second PCR was run for roughly 7 to 12 cycles. Sequencing recovered at least 2.5 million CDR3-containing paired-end reads from each sample. TCRdb passed the 5' RACE reads through MiXCR, listing each CDR3 protein once. The sample holds 710,000 or so distinct CDR3 sequences, roughly 32% seen once. The study recruited healthy Caucasian donors from Russia who were aged about 6 to 95. The V end lost 2 bases, the J end lost 12 bases, and 16 bases lay between the germline ends. This CDR3 spans 12 amino acids. From germline, CDR1 is GTSNPN and CDR2 SVGIG (reference sequence).

The chain is built from TRBV30 and TRBJ1-1; tentative D call: TRBD1 (5 bases). The TCR originated in a woman older than 75 in good health. The sequenced sample consisted of blood. CDR3 loop: CAWSKGLFHTFF. CDR3 bases: TGTGCCTGGAGTAAGGGGCTATTCCATACTTTCTTT. The full variable domain, with the rest looked up from reference TRBV30 and TRBJ1-1, is SQTIHQWPATLVQPVGSPLSLECTVEGTSNPNLYWYRQAAGRGLQLLFYSVGIGQISSEVPQNLSASRPQDRQFILSSKKLLLSDSGFYLCAWSKGLFHTFFGQGTRLTVV.